Each of the 2 T cell receptor beta chains below was sequenced from the same sample in a study of blood T cell repertoires in COVID-19. Repertoires were generated with immunoSEQ multiplex PCR, while TCRdb's copy carries only in-frame clones and drops some. The sample has more than 60,000 clones; over 80% are singletons. Source material: peripheral blood. All receptors come from a man aged 55 to 70 with active or convalescent COVID-19.

The chain uses TRBV20-1 and TRBJ2-3; TRBD2 is a possible D gene (6 bases). This CDR3 has 14 amino acids. V was pared by 5 bases and J by 2 bases, with 14 bases between. CDR1 is DFQATT and CDR2 is SNEGSKA in the germline V gene (reference sequence). CDR3 protein: CSAGGTFPTDTQYF. CDR3 DNA sequence: TGCAGTGCTGGTGGGACTTTTCCCACAGATACGCAGTATTTT.

The chain carries TRBV5-1 and TRBJ1-6; possibly TRBD1 for D (6 bases). From germline, CDR1 is SGHRS and CDR2 YFSETQ. V was clipped by 4 bases and J by 7 bases, with 12 bases between them. This CDR3 spans 14 amino acids. The CDR3 DNA reads as TGCGCCAGCAGCCAGGGACAACCGAATTCACCCCTCCACTTT. This encodes CASSQGQPNSPLHF.